The present T cell receptor (beta chain) was sequenced within a study of long-term antiretroviral therapy in people with HIV. Whole-study results and caveats: Controls exceeded HIV repertoires in CDR3 length range. Within the repertoire, clones expanded before ART were dominant at all time points.

In regard to this clone: What it binds is not known.

Per the germline V gene, CDR1 is KGHSH and CDR2 is LQKENI. Trimming cost V 6 bases and J 3 bases, with 9 bases left between them. The CDR3 covers 12 residues. Investigators performed immunoSEQ version v3.0 at survey level. Clones were read by immunoSEQ multiplex PCR, and TCRdb kept only the in-frame ones, dropping some. The sample gives 42,000 or so clones, approximately 86% of which show up once; roughly 5% is in the top ten. The chain carries TRBV18 and TRBJ2-7; no reliable D call. The material sequenced was unsorted PBMCs, taken 0.1 years before starting antiretroviral therapy. The clonotype was recovered from a woman in her forties or fifties with HIV. This chain's CDR3 is CASSPGDYEQYF. In DNA form, the CDR3 reads TGTGCCAGCTCGCCAGGTGACTACGAGCAGTACTTC.